This paragraph reports one T cell receptor beta chain. Profiling relied on immunoSEQ multiplex PCR, and the TCRdb table lists in-frame clones only, not all of them. The table has approximately 29,000 clones, approximately 85% seen once; the top ten hold around 12%. This sample was included in a study of multiple sclerosis patients with progressive multifocal leukoencephalopathy. Germline values: CDR1 LNHDA, CDR2 SQIVND (reference sequence). V dropped 7 bases and J dropped 2; count of bases not matched to a gene: 4. The CDR3 contains 14 residues. Time point given: time of PML onset. The TCR was taken from a woman younger than 45 with progressive multifocal leukoencephalopathy. V is TRBV19 and J is TRBJ2-3; 9 positions match TRBD1. The sequencing here drew on PBMCs, taken from a patient treated with natalizumab. CDR3 nucleotides: TGTGCCAGTAACAACAGGGGGCTCACAGATACGCAGTATTTT. It yields the protein CASNNRGLTDTQYF.